The 28 T cell receptor beta chains given below trace back to one sample, sequenced in a study of T-cell reconstitution after alpha-beta-depleted transplantation in children. For TCRbeta, the library was prepared with unique molecular identifiers. TCRdb processed the PCR reads anew with MiXCR; each CDR3 protein has one entry. The repertoire holds 150,000 to 250,000 distinct CDR3 sequences, about 14% seen once, with about 13% in the top ten. This sample comprised PBMCs from the stem cell graft donor, obtained from the stem cell graft. The receptors stem from a human donor who donated a stem cell graft to a child with acute lymphoblastic leukemia.

This clonotype was counted ten times or more. V and J are TRBV5-1 and TRBJ1-1; 8 bases align to TRBD1. With 3 bases clipped from V and 5 bases from J, the junction kept 6 bases outside the gene matches. The CDR3 covers 14 residues. CDR1 and CDR2 from the germline V gene are SGHRS and YFSETQ. The CDR3 here is CASSSYRGWTEAFF. Here the CDR3 DNA reads TGCGCCAGCAGCTCTTACAGGGGGTGGACTGAAGCTTTCTTT.

This clonotype was seen at least ten times. The chain has TRBV6-1 and TRBJ1-2, with D unclear. The CDR3 has 13 amino acids. From germline, CDR1 is MNHNS and CDR2 SASEGT. V shed 1 base and J shed 5 bases, with 8 bases lying between them. As DNA, the CDR3 is TGTGCCAGCAGTGAAGGCGAGCTATATGGCTACACCTTC. It is translated as CASSEGELYGYTF.

The J gene is TRBJ2-7, the V gene TRBV6-1, with D maybe TRBD1 (5 bases). Germline CDR1 and CDR2: MNHNS and SASEGT. This CDR3 spans 13 amino acids. Trimming took off 4 bases at V and 5 bases at J, with 12 bases between the two ends. CDR3 region: CASSVQGEDEQYF. CDR3 DNA: TGTGCCAGCAGTGTCCAGGGTGAGGACGAGCAGTACTTC.

This clonotype was recorded at least ten times. The CDR3 coding sequence is TGCAGTGCTACTAGGTCCTACCGAAATGAGCAGTTCTTC. Protein sequence: CSATRSYRNEQFF. The chain carries TRBV20-1 and TRBJ2-1; unclear D gene. In germline, CDR1 is DFQATT, CDR2 SNEGSKA (reference sequence). The CDR3 is made up of 13 amino acids. The V end lost 4 bases, the J end lost 7 bases, and 14 bases lay between the germline ends.

The rearrangement links TRBV3-1 to TRBJ2-1; 11 nucleotides line up with TRBD2. CDR1 is LGHDT and CDR2 is YNNKEL in the germline V gene (reference sequence). The CDR3 contains 16 residues. Trimming cost V 4 bases and J 6 bases; bases outside gene matches: 8. CDR3 sequence reads: CASSRLAGNPGNEQFF. For the CDR3, the DNA is TGTGCCAGCAGCCGACTAGCGGGAAATCCCGGCAATGAGCAGTTCTTC.

This clonotype was counted at least ten times. This sequence joins TRBV7-2 and TRBJ2-4; 9 bases are shared with TRBD1. There are 15 residues in the CDR3. With V trimmed by 4 bases and J by 4 bases, 5 bases remained unmatched. Germline assignment: CDR1 SGHTA and CDR2 FQGNSA. The CDR3 is CASSYPGQGKNIQYF. The CDR3 DNA reads as TGTGCCAGCAGCTATCCGGGACAGGGAAAAAACATTCAGTACTTC.

On this clonotype: A read error is possible here, since a much larger clone lies one base away. The chain couples TRBV20-1 to TRBJ2-5; no clear D. V was cut by 5 bases and J by 5 bases, with 15 bases left in between. The CDR3 covers 13 residues. Germline CDR1 DFQATT, CDR2 SNEGSKA (reference sequence). CDR3 in DNA: TGCAGTGCTCGAACCCTGGGTGGGGAGACCCAGTACTTC. Residues: CSARTLGGETQYF.

This clonotype has a count of ten or more. The rearrangement joins TRBV29-1 to TRBJ1-5; possible D gene TRBD1, 5 bases. Germline values: CDR1 SQVTM, CDR2 ANQGSEA. Trimming pared 4 bases from V and 4 bases from J, leaving 11 bases between. There are 13 residues in the CDR3. The CDR3 sequence is CSVVFGGNQPQHF. DNA for the CDR3: TGCAGCGTTGTGTTCGGGGGTAATCAGCCCCAGCATTTT.

The chain is built from TRBV19 and TRBJ1-2; 7 bases match TRBD1. This CDR3 is built from 17 residues. Per the germline V gene, CDR1 is LNHDA and CDR2 is SQIVND (reference sequence). The J segment lost 6 bases and the V segment lost 0 bases, leaving 13 bases of the junction unmatched. Written as DNA, the CDR3 is TGTGCCAGTAGTATAGATCGTCACCGGGACAGTGTTGATGGCTACACCTTC. Its translation is CASSIDRHRDSVDGYTF.

This clonotype was observed at least ten times. V gene TRBV11-3 combines with J gene TRBJ2-1, with 8 nucleotides matching TRBD2. The CDR3 consists of 15 residues. Looked up from germline, CDR1 is SGHNT and CDR2 is YENEEA. The V and J ends lost 4 bases and 8 bases, in that order; junction bases with no gene match: 10. Here the CDR3 DNA reads TGTGCCAGCAGCTCTCCGTTCCGGGAGGGGGATGAGCAGTTCTTC. Residues: CASSSPFREGDEQFF.

The V gene is TRBV20-1, the J gene TRBJ2-7; 12 bases align to TRBD2. V was pared by 1 base and J by 7 bases, with 8 bases of the junction left unmatched. Germline CDR1 is DFQATT and CDR2 is SNEGSKA (reference sequence). The CDR3 is made up of 15 amino acids. The DNA for the CDR3 is TGCAGTGCTAGAGCCGGACTAGCGGGATCGAAAGAGCAGTACTTC. Translating it yields CSARAGLAGSKEQYF.

In this sample, this clonotype turned up many times. J is TRBJ2-7 and V is TRBV28; D perhaps matches TRBD2 (7 bases). This CDR3 region has 15 residues. The V gene's germline CDR1 is MDHEN and CDR2 SYDVKM. The V end was cut by 7 bases, the J end by 4 bases, with 20 bases between. CDR3 in DNA: TGTGCCAGCACCTCCGGGGGCGGGGGCAGGTACGAGCAGTACTTC. Translating it yields CASTSGGGGRYEQYF.

This rearrangement joins TRBV5-1 to TRBJ2-3; D gene uncertain. Germline V gene data show CDR1 as SGHRS and CDR2 as YFSETQ. The length of the CDR3 is 14 residues. V dropped 0 bases and J dropped 5 bases, with 10 bases sitting between them. The CDR3 sequence is CASSLESQEDTQYF. The CDR3 coding sequence is TGCGCCAGCAGCTTGGAGTCCCAGGAAGATACGCAGTATTTT.

The table lists this clonotype with many counts. The chain uses TRBV5-1 and TRBJ2-1; TRBD2 agrees at 7 bases. The germline CDR1 and CDR2 sequences are SGHRS and YFSETQ. This CDR3 region has 17 residues. V lost 0 bases to trimming and J lost 3 bases; unmatched junction nucleotides: 9. The CDR3 region has the DNA TGCGCCAGCAGCTTGGGGGGACTACCCATTAACTACAATGAGCAGTTCTTC. Its translation is CASSLGGLPINYNEQFF.

This clonotype was picked up many times. The chain couples TRBV5-5 to TRBJ2-7; 7 bases line up with TRBD1. V lost 2 bases and J lost 6; bases outside the gene matches: 11. This CDR3 spans 15 amino acids. Germline CDR1 SGHKS, CDR2 YYEKEE (reference sequence). CDR3 region: CASSLVRGMAREQYF. CDR3 sequence (DNA): TGTGCCAGCAGCTTAGTCAGGGGGATGGCCCGCGAGCAGTACTTC.

This clonotype has a count of ten or more. The chain joins TRBV12-3 or TRBV12-4 to TRBJ1-3; tentatively, D is TRBD1 (5 bases). The CDR3 covers 15 residues. Trimming stripped 6 bases from V and 0 bases from J, with 12 bases between. The CDR3 region has the DNA TGTGCCAGCAGGATTATTGACAGCTCTGGAAACACCATATATTTT. Its protein is CASRIIDSSGNTIYF.

This clonotype was counted at least ten times. One end of the junction is discordant with germline, which a read error may explain. V and J are TRBV5-1 and TRBJ2-1, with a tentative D call TRBD2 (7 bases). Germline CDR1 and CDR2: SGHRS and YFSETQ. The CDR3 contains 13 residues. The CDR3, as DNA: TGCGCCAGCAGTTTGGAGAGGGGGGGTGAGCAGTTCTTC. The encoded protein is CASSLERGGEQFF.

On this clonotype itself: A read error may explain this, as a much larger clone is one base away. This chain links TRBV6-1 with TRBJ2-1, with D perhaps TRBD2 (5 bases). This CDR3 spans 16 amino acids. The germline V and J ends were trimmed by 4 bases and 3 bases, with 16 bases remaining between them. Germline CDR1 MNHNS, CDR2 SASEGT. The CDR3 coding sequence is TGTGCCAGCAGTGCCCTTCGGAGCGACTACTACAATGAGCAGTTCTTC. Its protein product is CASSALRSDYYNEQFF.

The table lists this clonotype with many counts. The CDR3 sequence: CASSGAGRKYEQYF. In DNA, the CDR3 is TGTGCCAGCAGCGGCGCCGGGAGAAAGTACGAGCAGTACTTC. The rearrangement uses TRBV5-6 and TRBJ2-7; possibly TRBD2 for D (6 bases). The CDR3 contains 14 residues. Germline loops: CDR1 SGHDT, CDR2 YYEEEE. V was trimmed by 4 bases and J by 4 bases, leaving 15 bases between them.

There are many counts of this clonotype. The V and J genes are TRBV6-5 and TRBJ2-5, with a tentative D call TRBD2 (6 bases). Deletions cut 2 bases from V and 10 bases from J, with 23 bases between. Germline V gene data show CDR1 as MNHEY and CDR2 as SVGAGI. The CDR3 is made up of 16 amino acids. This chain's CDR3 is CASSYGSGGGRRDQYF. As DNA, the CDR3 is TGTGCCAGCAGTTACGGTTCGGGCGGAGGGAGGAGGGACCAGTACTTC.

The chain combines TRBV20-1 with TRBJ2-1, with D tentatively TRBD1 (6 bases). The germline V gene has CDR1 DFQATT and CDR2 SNEGSKA (reference sequence). There are 15 residues in the CDR3. The ends were cut back, 5 bases at V and 1 base at J, with 15 bases in the middle. CDR3 DNA sequence: TGCAGTGCTTACAGGGTAGCAATTTCCTACAATGAGCAGTTCTTC. Translated: CSAYRVAISYNEQFF.

In regard to this clonotype: This may come from a read error, since a much larger clone is one base off. This chain joins TRBV28 and TRBJ2-2; TRBD1 aligns across 8 bases. J lost 7 bases, V lost 8 bases, and 12 bases had no gene match. The V gene's germline CDR1 is MDHEN and CDR2 SYDVKM. This CDR3 spans 15 amino acids. The CDR3 nucleotides are TGTGCCAGCTGTTCACAGGGGGACCCTGGCGGGGAGCTGTTTTTT. Amino acid sequence: CASCSQGDPGGELFF.

The rearrangement links TRBV15 to TRBJ2-7; 12 bases fit TRBD2. Germline values: CDR1 LNHNV, CDR2 YYDKDF (reference sequence). Trimming at V came to 0 bases and at J to 5 bases, leaving 5 bases not matched to a gene. CDR3 length: 16 amino acids. The CDR3 nucleotides are TGTGCCACCAGCAGAGATTGGGGGACTAGCGGGCACGAGCAGTACTTC. Its translation: CATSRDWGTSGHEQYF.

This clonotype has a count of ten or more. The chain links TRBV20-1 to TRBJ2-1; 9 bases fit TRBD2. V trimming: 1 base; J trimming: 13 bases; junction bases outside the gene matches: 14. The germline V gene has CDR1 DFQATT and CDR2 SNEGSKA (reference sequence). The CDR3 is 15 residues long. CDR3 residues: CSARGSASGEEPQFF. In nucleotides, the CDR3 is TGCAGTGCTAGAGGTTCGGCTAGCGGGGAGGAGCCCCAGTTCTTC.

This clonotype came up many times. V usage is TRBV4-2 and J usage is TRBJ2-7; 11 bases map to TRBD2. J gave up 4 bases and V 1 base, and 9 bases lay outside the gene matches. The germline V gene has CDR1 LGHNA and CDR2 YNFKEQ. The CDR3 extends over 17 amino acids. The CDR3 spells CASSQGLAGSQGYEQYF. Written as DNA, the CDR3 is TGTGCCAGCAGCCAAGGACTAGCGGGGTCCCAGGGGTACGAGCAGTACTTC.

This clonotype was counted at least ten times. This chain uses TRBV20-1 with TRBJ2-1; either TRBD1 or TRBD2 may fit D (5 bases each). In germline, CDR1 is DFQATT, CDR2 SNEGSKA (reference sequence). CDR3 length: 17 residues. The germline V and J ends were trimmed by 0 bases and 5 bases, with 20 bases remaining between them. The CDR3 sequence is CSARDLYRGAKHNEQFF. The CDR3 nucleotides are TGCAGTGCTAGAGATCTCTATAGAGGGGCTAAACACAATGAGCAGTTCTTC.

Remarks on this clonotype: With a much larger clone just one base away, this may be a read error. V is TRBV20-1 and J is TRBJ1-5; 7 bases agree with TRBD1. Germline CDR1 is DFQATT and CDR2 is SNEGSKA (reference sequence). CDR3 length: 14 amino acids. With 6 bases clipped from V and 5 bases from J, the junction kept 10 bases outside the gene matches. The CDR3 spells CSASPRGRHQPQHF. DNA of the CDR3: TGCAGTGCCTCCCCTAGGGGGCGCCATCAGCCCCAGCATTTT.

This chain connects TRBV19 to TRBJ2-2; a possible D gene is TRBD1 (6 bases). The V end lost 7 bases, the J end lost 2 bases, and 14 bases lay between the germline ends. Germline V lookup: CDR1 LNHDA, CDR2 SQIVND (reference sequence). This CDR3 is 15 amino acids long. The DNA for the CDR3 is TGTGCCAGTACCCAGGGGAGCTTTAACACCGGGGAGCTGTTTTTT. It yields the protein CASTQGSFNTGELFF.